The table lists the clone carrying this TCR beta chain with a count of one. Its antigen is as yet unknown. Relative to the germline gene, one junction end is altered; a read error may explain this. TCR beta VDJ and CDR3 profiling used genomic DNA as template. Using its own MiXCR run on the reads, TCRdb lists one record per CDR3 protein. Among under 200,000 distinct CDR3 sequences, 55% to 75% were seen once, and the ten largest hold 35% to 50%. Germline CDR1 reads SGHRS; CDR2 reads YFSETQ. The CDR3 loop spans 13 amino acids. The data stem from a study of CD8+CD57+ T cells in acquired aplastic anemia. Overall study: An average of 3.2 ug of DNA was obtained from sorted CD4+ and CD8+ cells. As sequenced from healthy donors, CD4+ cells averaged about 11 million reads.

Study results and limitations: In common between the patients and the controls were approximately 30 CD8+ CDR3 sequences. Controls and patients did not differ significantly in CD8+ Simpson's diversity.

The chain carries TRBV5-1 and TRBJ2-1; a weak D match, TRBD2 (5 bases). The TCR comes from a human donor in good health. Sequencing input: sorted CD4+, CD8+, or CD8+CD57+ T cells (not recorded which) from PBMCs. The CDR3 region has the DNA TGTGCCAGCAGCCCGATGACCTCAACTAGGGAGTTCTTC. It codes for CASSPMTSTREFF.